The 9 T cell receptor beta chains presented below share a single source sample, sequenced in a study of T cells after posttransplantation cyclophosphamide. Cells defined as naive were viable CD3+CD4+ or CD3+CD8+ and CCR7+CD45RA+CD45RO-CD95-CD27+CD28+. Profiling relied on immunoSEQ multiplex PCR, and the TCRdb table lists in-frame clones only, not all of them. The repertoire holds tens of thousands of clones, with 90% to 95% as singletons. Sequencing was done on a sample of naive CD4+ T cells sorted from blood. These receptors all stem from a man younger than 40 in good health and a related stem cell transplant donor.

The chain is built from TRBV5-6 and TRBJ1-2; D not certain. V dropped 2 bases and J dropped 3 bases, with 11 bases sitting between them. This CDR3 spans 14 amino acids. Germline V gene data show CDR1 as SGHDT and CDR2 as YYEEEE. CDR3 protein: CASSFPGRDYGYTF. The CDR3 DNA follows: TGTGCCAGCAGCTTCCCGGGGAGGGACTATGGCTACACCTTC.

This clone was picked up a small number of times. The rearrangement joins TRBV5-1 to TRBJ1-4, with TRBD1 as a possible D gene (5 bases). The germline V gene has CDR1 SGHRS and CDR2 YFSETQ. This CDR3 has 14 residues. The V end was cut by 2 bases, the J end by 8 bases, with 13 bases between. DNA of the CDR3: TGCGCCAGCAGCTTCGGCCAGGGTAGGGAAAAACTGTTTTTT. This encodes CASSFGQGREKLFF.

This chain connects TRBV19 to TRBJ2-1, with D possibly TRBD1 on 6 matching bases. The CDR3 contains 16 residues. The germline CDR1 and CDR2 sequences are LNHDA and SQIVND (reference sequence). V lost 7 bases to trimming and J lost 4 bases, with 20 bases between them. CDR3 coding DNA: TGTGCCAGTAATCCCGGACAGACCGCGGCGTACAATGAGCAGTTCTTC. Its translation: CASNPGQTAAYNEQFF.

The rearrangement joins TRBV19 to TRBJ1-6; D unclear. V gave up 3 bases and J gave up 10 bases, with 19 bases separating them. CDR1 is LNHDA and CDR2 is SQIVND in the germline V gene (reference sequence). This CDR3 is 16 amino acids long. CDR3 sequence (DNA): TGTGCCAGTAGTATTGTTCGGGGTCGGTCAGGATCACCCCTCCACTTT. This sequence encodes CASSIVRGRSGSPLHF.

The chain uses TRBV6-5 and TRBJ1-1; D is ambiguous. Germline V gene data show CDR1 as MNHEY and CDR2 as SVGAGI. V lost 5 bases and J lost 1, with 14 bases in between. This CDR3 is 15 amino acids long. This CDR3 reads CASSIIGLENTEAFF. The CDR3 DNA is TGTGCCAGCAGTATAATCGGACTCGAGAACACTGAAGCTTTCTTT.

The chain has TRBV6-5 and TRBJ1-2, with TRBD1 matching 8 bases. The CDR3 contains 14 residues. Germline V gene data show CDR1 as MNHEY and CDR2 as SVGAGI. V gave up 4 bases and J gave up 2 bases; unmatched junction bases: 3. CDR3 residues: CASSSWTGNYGYTF. CDR3 in DNA: TGTGCCAGCAGTTCCTGGACAGGGAACTATGGCTACACCTTC.

The V and J genes are TRBV5-1 and TRBJ2-7; 7 nucleotides line up with TRBD1. Germline-derived CDR1 and CDR2 are SGHRS and YFSETQ. The CDR3 totals 14 residues. V shed 4 bases and J 3 bases; nucleotides not matched to a gene: 7. The CDR3 region has the DNA TGCGCCAGCAGCACTGACAGGGTTGGCTACGAGCAGTACTTC. This sequence encodes CASSTDRVGYEQYF.

The rearrangement joins TRBV5-4 to TRBJ2-7; TRBD1 agrees at 10 bases. Germline V lookup: CDR1 SGHNT, CDR2 YYREEE (reference sequence). V lost 4 bases to trimming and J lost 5 bases; unmatched junction nucleotides: 6. The CDR3 consists of 14 residues. As DNA, the CDR3 is TGTGCCAGCAGCCCGACAGGGGGCAGAGACGAGCAGTACTTC. Its translation is CASSPTGGRDEQYF.

The chain uses TRBV11-3 and TRBJ2-5; 8 bases are shared with TRBD1. The germline CDR1 and CDR2 sequences are SGHNT and YENEEA. CDR3 length: 15 residues. Trimming removed 5 bases from V and 2 bases from J; junction bases left unmatched: 7. CDR3 coding DNA: TGTGCCAGCAGCCCAGGGGGCGCGCATCAAGAGACCCAGTACTTC. Translated, it gives CASSPGGAHQETQYF.